The T cell receptor beta chain under discussion was sequenced for a study of T cells in Graves' hyperthyroidism and ophthalmopathy. Broader study findings: Ophthalmopathy was model-predicted a median approximately 6.4 months pre-onset.

Active moderate-to-severe ophthalmopathy, Clinical Activity Score at least 3, NOSPECS at least 4, under 3 months' duration. PBMCs were sourced from over 8.5 ml fresh peripheral blood. V lost 0 bases and J lost 3, with 11 bases in between. The CDR3 is 14 amino acids. Germline values: CDR1 GTSNPN, CDR2 SVGIG (reference sequence). About this clonotype itself: No antigen is known for it.

Amplification yielded TCR beta CDR3 regions, with RNA transcripts as the source. Using the HTBI primer set, a first-round RT-PCR was run on the TCR CDR3. TCRdb re-analysed the multiplex PCR reads in MiXCR, keeping a single row per CDR3 protein. The repertoire consists of roughly 640,000 distinct CDR3 sequences, with roughly 16% occurring once and the leading ten covering less than 3.5%. J is TRBJ1-1 and V is TRBV30; TRBD1 is a possible D gene (5 bases). This TCR was recovered from a woman between 35 and 50 years old with Graves' ophthalmopathy. The sequencing input was blood. As DNA, the CDR3 is TGTGCCTGGAGTGTTAACTGGGGGGACACTGAAGCTTTCTTT. This translates into CAWSVNWGDTEAFF.